This TCR beta chain is drawn from a study of T cell responses to AZD1222 COVID-19 vaccine. This clone was seen once. The germline V gene encodes CDR1 MDHEN and CDR2 SYDVKM. This CDR3 region has 14 residues. Trimming removed 7 bases from V and 5 bases from J, with 16 bases in between. TCRdb keeps only in-frame clones here, not all; method: immunoSEQ multiplex PCR. Altogether some 150,000 clones are present, about 89% being singletons, with the ten largest covering 1.6%. Sample: peripheral blood, taken on day 0 of AZD1222 vaccination. The sequence was obtained from an adult in good health. The gene calls are TRBV28 and TRBJ2-3; D is possibly TRBD2 (5 bases). The CDR3 nucleotides are TGTGCCAGCACCCTGAGGGAGTCTGGAGATACGCAGTATTTT. The encoded protein is CASTLRESGDTQYF.